This TCR beta chain was documented in a study of Ad26.COV2.S vaccination and SARS-CoV-2 variants. Treatment described: about 20 received Ad26.COV2.S at low or high dose, single or two shots; about 5 received placebo; per-sample allocation not given. Day 63 after the first injection of vaccine or placebo was the sampling time. Trimming pared 5 bases from V and 2 bases from J, leaving 4 bases between. There are 11 residues in the CDR3. CDR1 and CDR2 from the germline V gene are MNHEY and SVGEGT. Libraries were prepared by immunoSEQ multiplex PCR; TCRdb keeps only in-frame clonotypes and omits some of them. This table has about 480,000 clones, 70% to 90% appearing once. Worth noting for this clone: The same CDR3 also results from other DNA sequences found in this sample.

This sequence originates from a person aged 18-65 years who received the Ad26.COV2.S COVID-19 vaccine or a placebo. The V and J genes are TRBV6-2 or TRBV6-3 and TRBJ2-7; D is unclear. This specimen was peripheral blood, taken in a trial of Ad26.COV2.S vaccine versus placebo. The CDR3 DNA is TGTGCCAGCAGTCAAACCTACGAGCAGTACTTC. This encodes CASSQTYEQYF.